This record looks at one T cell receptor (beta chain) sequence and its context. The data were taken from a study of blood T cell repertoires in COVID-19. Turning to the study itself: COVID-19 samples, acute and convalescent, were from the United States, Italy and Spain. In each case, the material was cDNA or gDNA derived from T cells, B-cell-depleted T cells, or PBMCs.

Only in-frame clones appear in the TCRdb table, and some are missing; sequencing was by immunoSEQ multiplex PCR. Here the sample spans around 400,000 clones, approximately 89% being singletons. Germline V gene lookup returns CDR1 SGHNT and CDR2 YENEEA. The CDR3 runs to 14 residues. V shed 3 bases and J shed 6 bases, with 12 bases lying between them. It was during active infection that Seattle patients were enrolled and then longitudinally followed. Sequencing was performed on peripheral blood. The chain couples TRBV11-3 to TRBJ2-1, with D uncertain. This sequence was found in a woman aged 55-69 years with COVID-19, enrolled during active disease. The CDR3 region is CASSFPPSGNEQFF. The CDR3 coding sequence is TGTGCCAGCAGCTTCCCCCCTTCGGGCAATGAGCAGTTCTTC.